The clone carrying this TCR beta chain was seen more than once but under ten times. These data belong to a study of T cells in narcolepsy. About the research overall: Patients with NT1 or NT2 and healthy control donors were enrolled.

Germline V gives CDR1 MNHNS, CDR2 SASEGT. V was shortened by 7 bases and J by 2 bases, with 12 bases between the two germline ends. The CDR3 covers 13 residues. This table comes from immunoSEQ multiplex PCR, and its TCRdb copy is limited to in-frame clones, with some not included. The sample includes more than 20,000 clones, approximately 85% of them seen just once. Sequencing was carried out using memory (CD45RA-) CD4+ T cells from blood. V and J are TRBV6-1 and TRBJ2-7; possibly TRBD2 for D (7 bases). This receptor was obtained from a human donor in good health. The CDR3 region is CASMRGGAYEQYF. CDR3 in DNA: TGTGCCAGCATGCGAGGGGGGGCCTACGAGCAGTACTTC.